This is a list of T cell receptor beta chains from one sample in a study of blood T cells in healthy people across ages. In TCRdb, the 5' RACE reads were re-called with MiXCR into one record per CDR3 protein. The sample consists of fewer than 2 million distinct CDR3 sequences, roughly two fifths of them appearing once. The sequencing sample was made of blood. These receptor sequences come from a human donor in good health. The CDR3 runs from the conserved cysteine through the conserved F or W. D genes are given only for firm matches. Clone size is stated in some rows and not others, as once, few, many or a class when expanded.

j_call	v_call	d_call	clone_size	cdr3_nt	cdr3_aa
TRBJ2-7	TRBV5-1	TRBD1	few	TGCGCCAGCAGCGACAAGGGACAGGGGTACGAGCAGTACTTC	CASSDKGQGYEQYF
TRBJ1-4	TRBV29-1	NA	NA	TGCAGCGTCTCTTGGGTTACTAATGAAAAACTGTTTTTT	CSVSWVTNEKLFF
TRBJ2-1	TRBV28	TRBD2	few	TGTGCCAGCAGTTTAAGCGGGGTGAAATACAATGAGCAGTTCTTC	CASSLSGVKYNEQFF
TRBJ1-2	TRBV7-2	NA	NA	TGTGCCAGCAGCTTAAACTTGGGGCCTTATGGCTACACCTTC	CASSLNLGPYGYTF
TRBJ2-1	TRBV9	NA	NA	TGTGCCGGCAGCGCCGGACAGTCATACAATGAGCAGTTCTTC	CAGSAGQSYNEQFF
TRBJ2-1	TRBV4-3	TRBD2	many	TGCGCCAGCAGCCAAGCCGGGGGGTACAATGAGCAGTTCTTC	CASSQAGGYNEQFF
TRBJ2-7	TRBV13	NA	many	TGTGCCAGCAGCGCAGGGAGGTCCTACGAGCAGTACTTC	CASSAGRSYEQYF
TRBJ2-5	TRBV3-1	NA	once	TGTGCCAGCAGCCCCTTAATCCTAGGGGAATTGGAGCAGTACTTC	CASSPLILGELEQYF
TRBJ2-7	TRBV6-5	TRBD1	NA	TGTGCCAGCAGCTATGGGGAGACAGGGGAGAACTACGAGCAGTACTTC	CASSYGETGENYEQYF
TRBJ1-1	TRBV4-2	NA	NA	TGTGCCAGCAGAGTAGATCCAATGAACACTGAAGCTTTCTTT	CASRVDPMNTEAFF
TRBJ2-5	TRBV20-1	NA	NA	TGCAGTGCTAGAGTTGCAGCAGGGACCCAGTACTTC	CSARVAAGTQYF
TRBJ2-1	TRBV20-1	NA	NA	TGCAGTGCTCCAAGATCCCAAGGTCCTTATTACAATGAGCAGTTCTTC	CSAPRSQGPYYNEQFF
TRBJ2-7	TRBV7-6	NA	NA	TGTGCCAGCAGCTCGGTAAGGGACACCCATTACGAGCAGTACTTC	CASSSVRDTHYEQYF
TRBJ1-1	TRBV4-1	NA	NA	TGCGCCAGCAGCCAAGTCACGTCTTCGAACACATTGAAAGCTTTCTTT	CASSQVTSSNTLKAFF
TRBJ1-2	TRBV27	NA	NA	TGTGCCAGCAGTTTTTCTTGGGCGGATGGCTACACCTTC	CASSFSWADGYTF
TRBJ1-1	TRBV29-1	NA	few	TGCAGCTCCCGAGGGGGGTGGGGAATGAACACTGAAGCTTTCTTT	CSSRGGWGMNTEAFF
TRBJ2-5	TRBV2	TRBD1	NA	TGTGTCAGCTACCTGGACAGGGGAGGAGAGACCCAGTACTTC	CVSYLDRGGETQYF
TRBJ1-2	TRBV12-3/TRBV12-4	NA	NA	TGTACCAGCAGCCCCAGGGGAGGGGGGACTAACTATGGCTACACCTTC	CTSSPRGGGTNYGYTF
TRBJ1-1	TRBV7-8	TRBD1	NA	TGTGCCAGCAGCCCACAGGGGGGGGAGGGAAACACTGAAGCTTTCTTT	CASSPQGGEGNTEAFF
TRBJ2-4	TRBV6-2/TRBV6-3	TRBD1	few	TGTGCCAGCAGCACCGGGACAGGGGGCGCGGTGGCCAAAAACATTCAGTACTTC	CASSTGTGGAVAKNIQYF
TRBJ1-2	TRBV28	TRBD1	few	TGTGCCAGCAGTTTGAAAGGGGGCGGAGACTATGGCTACACCTTC	CASSLKGGGDYGYTF
TRBJ1-6	TRBV12-3/TRBV12-4	TRBD1	few	TGTGCCAGCAGTTCCGGACAGGGTGGTAATTCACCCCTCCACTTT	CASSSGQGGNSPLHF
TRBJ2-1	TRBV7-2	NA	NA	TGTGCCAGCAGCTTAGGGGGGCGATTTGGATGGGATGAGCAGTTCTTC	CASSLGGRFGWDEQFF
TRBJ1-3	TRBV20-1	TRBD1	NA	TGCAGTGCTCTCCGGGACAGCCAACGAAGCTCTGGAAACACCATATATTTT	CSALRDSQRSSGNTIYF
TRBJ1-2	TRBV12-3/TRBV12-4	NA	few	TGTGCCTGCAGTTTAAGGCGGGATGGCTACACCTTC	CACSLRRDGYTF
TRBJ2-5	TRBV7-2	NA	NA	TGTGCCAGCAGCGGTATGGCGGGGAAAGAGACCCAGTACTTC	CASSGMAGKETQYF
TRBJ2-7	TRBV24-1	NA	NA	TGTGCCGCCAGTGATACCTACAGGGACGAGCAGTACTTC	CAASDTYRDEQYF
TRBJ1-2	TRBV6-1	NA	few	TGTGCCAGCACCGCTGGGGCTTATGGCTACACCTTC	CASTAGAYGYTF
TRBJ2-1	TRBV4-1	TRBD2	NA	TGCGCCAGCAGCCCCACCACCTCAGCGGGGGGCGGGGATGAGCAGTTCTTC	CASSPTTSAGGGDEQFF
TRBJ2-1	TRBV30	NA	few	TGTGCCTGGAGTGAGGGGGCCTACAATGAGCAGTTCTTC	CAWSEGAYNEQFF
TRBJ1-2	TRBV7-9	NA	NA	TGTGCCAGCAGCTTTATGGGCGAGGCGGGAGGCTACACCTTC	CASSFMGEAGGYTF
TRBJ2-7	TRBV12-3/TRBV12-4	NA	NA	TGTGCCAGCAGTTTTTTCCAGGCAGGTTACGAGCAGTACTTC	CASSFFQAGYEQYF
TRBJ1-6	TRBV12-3/TRBV12-4	NA	few	TGTGCCACCAGAGGCGGGGGCGATTCACCCCTCCACTTT	CATRGGGDSPLHF
TRBJ2-7	TRBV5-1	NA	few	TGCGCCAGCAGCTTGATTCCGGGACAACACTACGAGCAGTACTTC	CASSLIPGQHYEQYF
TRBJ2-3	TRBV10-3	NA	NA	TGTGCCATCAGGGACAGATTCACAGATATGCGGTATTTT	CAIRDRFTDMRYF
TRBJ1-2	TRBV20-1	NA	NA	TGCAGTGCTAGAGCGCAGGGGTTGAGCTATGGCCACACCTTC	CSARAQGLSYGHTF
TRBJ1-5	TRBV6-5	NA	few	TGTGCCAGCAGTTACTCGAACAATCAGCCCCAGCATTTT	CASSYSNNQPQHF
TRBJ2-7	TRBV9	TRBD2	NA	TGTGCCAGCAGCGTAGATCCGGGGGCGGGAGGCGAGCAGTACTTC	CASSVDPGAGGEQYF
TRBJ1-5	TRBV2	NA	few	TGTGCCAGCACCACCCGGGACCTCTCTCAGCCCCAGCATTTT	CASTTRDLSQPQHF
TRBJ2-7	TRBV4-2	NA	NA	TGTGCCAGCAGCCCATGGGGCAATGAGAACTACGAGCAGTACTTC	CASSPWGNENYEQYF
TRBJ2-7	TRBV7-2	NA	NA	TGTGCCAGCAGCTTAGCGACAGTTCCCGAGCAGTACTTC	CASSLATVPEQYF
TRBJ1-6	TRBV27	NA	many	TGTGCCAGCAGTTTATCACAGGGTAATTCACCCCTCCACTTT	CASSLSQGNSPLHF
TRBJ2-1	TRBV7-2	TRBD2	NA	TGTGCCAGCAGCCCCCCGGCTAGCGGGGGGTCCTACAATGAGCAGTTCTTC	CASSPPASGGSYNEQFF
TRBJ1-4	TRBV3-1	NA	few	TGTGCCAGCAGCCAAGAATCTCGAAAAGAAAAACTGTTTTTT	CASSQESRKEKLFF
TRBJ2-6	TRBV9	TRBD1	NA	TGTGCCAGCACCCTCGGGACAGGGGGCTCTGGGGCCAACGTCCTGACTTTC	CASTLGTGGSGANVLTF
TRBJ2-1	TRBV29-1	NA	NA	TGCAGCGTCGAAACCGGGAGGACAGGCCTACTCCATGAGCAGTTCTTC	CSVETGRTGLLHEQFF
TRBJ2-1	TRBV7-2	TRBD2	NA	TGTGCCAGCAGCCGTAGCGGGGGGGCCTTTGATGAGCAGTTCTTC	CASSRSGGAFDEQFF
TRBJ1-5	TRBV7-2	NA	NA	TGTGCCAGCAGCTCAATTCCCGGGTTTCAGCCCCAGCATTTT	CASSSIPGFQPQHF
TRBJ2-1	TRBV7-3	NA	few	TGTGCCAGCAGCTACGACAGGCGCAATGAGCAGTTCTTC	CASSYDRRNEQFF
TRBJ2-3	TRBV5-1	NA	few	TGCGCCAGCAGCTTGGAGAGCTCCGGATCGCAGTATTTT	CASSLESSGSQYF